This T cell receptor (beta chain) came from a study of identifying expanded T cells in peripheral blood. Germline CDR1 MNHEY, CDR2 SMNVEV (reference sequence). The length of the CDR3 is 15 residues. The V gene end was trimmed by 5 bases and the J gene end by 4 bases; junction bases not matched to a gene: 9. Data came from immunoSEQ multiplex PCR; TCRdb stores just in-frame clones and leaves some out. The table records under 95,000 clones, around nine tenths of them present only once. The chain has TRBV27 and TRBJ1-2; TRBD1 agrees at 8 bases. This sequence originates from a person between 18 and 75 years old in good health. Material for sequencing was blood. DNA of the CDR3: TGTGCCAGCAGTCCCAGACAGGGGACCCTCTATGGCTACACCTTC. Its protein is CASSPRQGTLYGYTF.